A single TCR beta chain is shown here with its context. This specimen belongs to a study of OX40 agonist ivuxolimab in advanced cancers. The germline V gene has CDR1 SQVTM and CDR2 ANQGSEA. This CDR3 region has 14 residues. Trimming removed 6 bases from V and 1 base from J, with 15 bases in between. Using immunoSEQ multiplex PCR, the repertoire was profiled, and TCRdb retains in-frame clones only, with some absent. This sample has some 35,000 clones, with around 80% found just once. This sample comprised CD4+ or CD8+ T cells sorted from blood, obtained in a trial of the OX40 agonist ivuxolimab. The rearrangement links TRBV29-1 to TRBJ1-1; tentative D call: TRBD1 (6 bases). The clonotype originates from an adult with an advanced solid tumor such as melanoma, head and neck, liver or kidney cancer. The CDR3 loop reads CSVKQGLKNTEAFF. The CDR3 DNA reads TGCAGCGTAAAACAGGGCTTGAAGAACACTGAAGCTTTCTTT.